This is a list of T cell receptor beta chains from one sample in a study of human T cells and chemical hapten exposure. TCRdb re-called the RACE reads with MiXCR, one entry per CDR3 protein. The sample lists 62,000 or so distinct CDR3 sequences, 9.5% to 12% seen once, with over 4% in the top ten. The sequences come from whole blood, collected in connection with sensitization to the hapten diphenylcyclopropenone (DPC). Receptors originate from a woman aged 45-65 years with alopecia areata. Some clones in this sample may be carry-over from other donors' samples. CDR3s include the opening cysteine and the closing phenylalanine or tryptophan. A D gene is named only where the DNA matches it firmly. Clone sizes are given selectively: once, few, many, or a class where the clone is expanded.

j_call	v_call	d_call	clone_size	cdr3_aa	cdr3_nt
TRBJ2-2	TRBV12-3/TRBV12-4	NA	few	CASRLGGSNTGELFF	TGTGCCAGCAGGTTAGGGGGTTCGAACACCGGGGAGCTGTTTTTT
TRBJ2-6	TRBV5-6	NA	many	CASSRSGSGANVLTF	TGTGCCAGCAGCAGGTCGGGGTCTGGGGCCAACGTCCTGACTTTC
TRBJ1-1	TRBV29-1	NA	NA	CSVEYTEAFF	TGCAGCGTTGAGTACACTGAAGCTTTCTTT
TRBJ2-7	TRBV6-5	TRBD1	NA	CASSFGQGGSEQYF	TGTGCCAGCAGCTTCGGACAGGGTGGATCCGAGCAGTACTTC
TRBJ2-1	TRBV12-3/TRBV12-4	TRBD2	NA	CASSWRLAGTSSYNEQFF	TGTGCCAGCAGTTGGAGACTAGCGGGTACGAGCTCCTACAATGAGCAGTTCTTC
TRBJ2-2	TRBV29-1	NA	many	CSVEGASGNTGELFF	TGCAGCGTTGAAGGAGCGAGCGGGAACACCGGGGAGCTGTTTTTT
TRBJ2-3	TRBV11-3	NA	few	CASSKGVEAKTDTQYF	TGTGCCAGCTCCAAGGGAGTGGAGGCTAAGACAGATACGCAGTATTTT
TRBJ1-2	TRBV12-3/TRBV12-4	NA	few	CASSLQRGYTF	TGTGCCAGCAGTTTACAGCGGGGCTACACCTTC
TRBJ2-7	TRBV28	NA	many	CASSSHPGNEQYF	TGTGCCAGCAGTTCTCATCCGGGAAACGAGCAGTACTTC
TRBJ2-1	TRBV3-1	NA	many	CASTRWGAARSSYNEQFF	TGTGCCAGCACCAGGTGGGGCGCGGCACGCAGCTCCTACAATGAGCAGTTCTTC
TRBJ1-1	TRBV18	TRBD1	few	CASTDRVRTEAFF	TGTGCCAGCACGGACAGGGTGAGGACTGAAGCTTTCTTT
TRBJ1-1	TRBV6-5	NA	NA	CASRPGLLRNTEAFF	TGTGCCAGCAGGCCAGGACTTCTAAGAAACACTGAAGCTTTCTTT
TRBJ2-2	TRBV11-1	TRBD1	NA	CASSSRTGSPRAGELFF	TGTGCCAGCAGCTCAAGGACAGGCTCACCCCGAGCCGGGGAGCTGTTTTTT
TRBJ2-1	TRBV10-1	TRBD2	few	CASSPGLAGSSYNEQFF	TGCGCCAGCAGCCCGGGACTAGCGGGCAGCTCCTACAATGAGCAGTTCTTC
TRBJ2-7	TRBV30	TRBD1	many	CAWSRGQGREQYF	TGTGCCTGGAGTAGGGGACAGGGACGCGAGCAGTACTTC
TRBJ2-3	TRBV28	TRBD2	many	CASSLPLAGSTDTQYF	TGTGCCAGCAGTTTACCCCTAGCGGGTAGCACAGATACGCAGTATTTT
TRBJ2-7	TRBV2	NA	NA	CASSEQGLRAGEQYF	TGTGCCAGCAGTGAACAGGGCCTACGAGCAGGGGAGCAGTACTTC
TRBJ2-2	TRBV12-3/TRBV12-4	NA	many	CASSGAGGVGRTGELFF	TGTGCCAGCAGTGGCGCCGGCGGAGTAGGTCGCACCGGGGAGCTGTTTTTT
TRBJ2-5	TRBV6-2/TRBV6-3	NA	NA	CASSRTWDRQETQYF	TGTGCCAGCAGTCGTACCTGGGACCGACAAGAGACCCAGTACTTC
TRBJ2-7	TRBV6-6	TRBD1	many	CASSYFLRDRVTYEQYF	TGTGCCAGCAGTTACTTCTTACGGGACAGGGTTACCTACGAGCAGTACTTC
TRBJ1-1	TRBV2	TRBD1	NA	CASRGGQAEAFF	TGTGCCAGCAGGGGGGGACAGGCTGAAGCTTTCTTT
TRBJ2-2	TRBV12-3/TRBV12-4	NA	NA	CASRRQNTGELFF	TGTGCCAGCAGAAGACAGAACACCGGGGAGCTGTTTTTT
TRBJ1-1	TRBV12-3/TRBV12-4	NA	many	CASRPTENTEAFF	TGTGCCAGCAGGCCTACAGAGAACACTGAAGCTTTCTTT
TRBJ2-7	TRBV10-2	TRBD1	many	CASRDVLGQGAHEQYF	TGCGCCAGCAGGGATGTACTGGGCCAGGGGGCCCACGAGCAGTACTTC
TRBJ1-6	TRBV14	NA	many	CASSQDQAGNSPLHF	TGTGCCAGCAGCCAAGATCAGGCTGGGAATTCACCCCTCCACTTT
TRBJ2-2	TRBV9	TRBD1	many	CASSVKGQGTAGELFF	TGTGCCAGCAGCGTTAAGGGACAGGGAACGGCCGGGGAGCTGTTTTTT
TRBJ2-7	TRBV29-1	NA	many	CSVARSVGYEQYF	TGCAGCGTTGCTCGATCCGTGGGGTACGAGCAGTACTTC
TRBJ2-7	TRBV20-1	TRBD1	many	CSARLPGQGGYEQYF	TGCAGTGCTCGGCTCCCGGGACAGGGGGGATACGAGCAGTACTTC
TRBJ2-1	TRBV3-1	NA	many	CASSQGSGSYNEQFF	TGTGCCAGCAGCCAAGGGAGCGGCTCCTACAATGAGCAGTTCTTC
TRBJ2-2	TRBV15	NA	few	CATSREVPYVKGELFF	TGTGCCACCAGCAGAGAGGTGCCCTATGTCAAGGGGGAGCTGTTTTTT
TRBJ2-1	TRBV12-5	NA	NA	CASGLPVMPYNEQFF	TGTGCTAGTGGTTTGCCGGTGATGCCCTACAATGAGCAGTTCTTC
TRBJ2-1	TRBV27	TRBD2	many	CASSSLAGARNEQFF	TGTGCCAGCAGTTCCCTAGCGGGGGCGCGCAATGAGCAGTTCTTC
TRBJ1-5	TRBV30	NA	many	CAWSADSNQPQHF	TGTGCCTGGAGTGCCGATAGCAATCAGCCCCAGCATTTT
TRBJ2-6	TRBV7-3	NA	many	CASSYGGVISSGANVLTF	TGTGCCAGCAGCTATGGTGGGGTAATCAGCTCTGGGGCCAACGTCCTGACTTTC